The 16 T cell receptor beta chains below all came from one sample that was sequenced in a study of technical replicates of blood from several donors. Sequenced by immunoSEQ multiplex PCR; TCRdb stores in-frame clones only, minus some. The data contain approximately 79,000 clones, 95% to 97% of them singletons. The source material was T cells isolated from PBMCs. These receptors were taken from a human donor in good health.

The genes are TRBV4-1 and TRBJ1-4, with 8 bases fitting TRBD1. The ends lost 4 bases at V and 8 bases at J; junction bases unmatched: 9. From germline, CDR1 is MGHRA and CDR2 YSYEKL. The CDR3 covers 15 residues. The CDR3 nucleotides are TGCGCCAGCAGCCGTCTGGACAGGGTTGGGGAAAAACTGTTTTTT. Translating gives CASSRLDRVGEKLFF.

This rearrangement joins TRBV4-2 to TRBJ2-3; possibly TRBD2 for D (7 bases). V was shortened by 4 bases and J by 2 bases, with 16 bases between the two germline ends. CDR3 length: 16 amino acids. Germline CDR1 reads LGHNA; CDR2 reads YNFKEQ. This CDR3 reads CASSPREGEITDTQYF. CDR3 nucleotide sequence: TGTGCCAGCAGCCCGAGGGAGGGGGAGATCACAGATACGCAGTATTTT.

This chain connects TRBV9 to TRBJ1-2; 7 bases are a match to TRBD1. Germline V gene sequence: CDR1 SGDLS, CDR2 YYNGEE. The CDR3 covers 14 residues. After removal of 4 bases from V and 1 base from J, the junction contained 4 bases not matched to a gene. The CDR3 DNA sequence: TGTGCCAGCAGCAAATGGGACAGTAACTATGGCTACACCTTC. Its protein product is CASSKWDSNYGYTF.

As DNA, the CDR3 is TGTGCCAGCTCATCCGACAGGGTTCAGCCCCAGCATTTT. Translating it yields CASSSDRVQPQHF. The chain links TRBV18 to TRBJ1-5; 7 nucleotides match TRBD1. The CDR3 consists of 13 residues. Germline V gene lookup returns CDR1 KGHSH and CDR2 LQKENI. V dropped 5 bases and J dropped 6; count of bases not matched to a gene: 4.

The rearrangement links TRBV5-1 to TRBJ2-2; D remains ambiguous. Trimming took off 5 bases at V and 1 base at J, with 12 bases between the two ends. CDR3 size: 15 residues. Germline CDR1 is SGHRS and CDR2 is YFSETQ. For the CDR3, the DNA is TGCGCCAGCAGATGGTATAGATTGAACACCGGGGAGCTGTTTTTT. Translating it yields CASRWYRLNTGELFF.

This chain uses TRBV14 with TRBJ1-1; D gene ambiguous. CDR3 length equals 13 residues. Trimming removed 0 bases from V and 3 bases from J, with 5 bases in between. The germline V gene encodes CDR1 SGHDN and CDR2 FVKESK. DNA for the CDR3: TGTGCCAGCAGCCAAGATCCTGACACTGAAGCTTTCTTT. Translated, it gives CASSQDPDTEAFF.

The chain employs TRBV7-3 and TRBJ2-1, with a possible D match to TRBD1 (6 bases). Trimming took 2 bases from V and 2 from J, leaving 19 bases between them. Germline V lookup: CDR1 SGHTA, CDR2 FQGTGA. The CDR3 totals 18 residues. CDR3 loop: CASSLLSPRQGPYNEQFF. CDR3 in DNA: TGTGCCAGCAGCTTATTATCTCCTCGGCAGGGGCCCTACAATGAGCAGTTCTTC. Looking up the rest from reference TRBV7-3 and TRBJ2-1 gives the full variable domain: GAGVSQTPSNKVTEKGKYVELRCDPISGHTALYWYRQSLGQGPEFLIYFQGTGAADDSGLPNDRFFAVRPEGSVSTLKIQRTERGDSAVYLCASSLLSPRQGPYNEQFFGPGTRLTVL.

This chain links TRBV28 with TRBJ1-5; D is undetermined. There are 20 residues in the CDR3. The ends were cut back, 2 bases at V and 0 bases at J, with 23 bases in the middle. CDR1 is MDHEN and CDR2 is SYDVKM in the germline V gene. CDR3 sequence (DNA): TGTGCCAGCAGTTTAGTCTCTCTTGGTGGGCTCCTTTATAGCAATCAGCCCCAGCATTTT. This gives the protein CASSLVSLGGLLYSNQPQHF.

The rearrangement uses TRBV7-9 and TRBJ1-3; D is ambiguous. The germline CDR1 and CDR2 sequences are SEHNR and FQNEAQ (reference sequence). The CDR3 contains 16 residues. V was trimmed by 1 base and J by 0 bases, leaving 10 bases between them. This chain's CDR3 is CASSLETAYSGNTIYF. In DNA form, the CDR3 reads TGTGCCAGCAGCTTAGAAACAGCTTACTCTGGAAACACCATATATTTT.

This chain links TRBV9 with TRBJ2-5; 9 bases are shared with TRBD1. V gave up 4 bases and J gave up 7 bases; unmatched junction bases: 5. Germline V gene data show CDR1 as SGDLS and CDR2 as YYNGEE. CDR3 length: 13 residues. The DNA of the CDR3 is TGTGCCAGCAGCCGGGACAGGGACGTGACCCAGTACTTC. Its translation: CASSRDRDVTQYF.

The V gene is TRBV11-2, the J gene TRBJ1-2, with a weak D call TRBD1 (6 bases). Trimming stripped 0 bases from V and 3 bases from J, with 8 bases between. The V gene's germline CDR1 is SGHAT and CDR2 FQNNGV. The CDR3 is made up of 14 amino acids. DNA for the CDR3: TGTGCCAGCAGCTTAGAGCGGACAGACTATGGCTACACCTTC. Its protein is CASSLERTDYGYTF.

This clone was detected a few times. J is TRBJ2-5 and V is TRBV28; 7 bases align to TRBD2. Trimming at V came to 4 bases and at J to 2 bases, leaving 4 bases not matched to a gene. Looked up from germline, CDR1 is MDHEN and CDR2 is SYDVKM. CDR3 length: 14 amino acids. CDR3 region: CASSSAGIQETQYF. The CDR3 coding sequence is TGTGCCAGCAGTTCAGCGGGAATACAAGAGACCCAGTACTTC. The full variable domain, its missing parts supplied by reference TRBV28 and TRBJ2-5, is DVKVTQSSRYLVKRTGEKVFLECVQDMDHENMFWYRQDPGLGLRLIYFSYDVKMKEKGDIPEGYSVSREKKERFSLILESASTNQTSMYLCASSSAGIQETQYFGPGTRLLVL.

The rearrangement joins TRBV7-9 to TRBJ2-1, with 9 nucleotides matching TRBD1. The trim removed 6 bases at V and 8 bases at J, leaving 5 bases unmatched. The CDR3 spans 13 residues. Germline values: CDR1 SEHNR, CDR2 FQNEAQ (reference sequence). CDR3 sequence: CASRQGAMDEQFF. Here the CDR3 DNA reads TGTGCCAGCAGACAGGGGGCTATGGATGAGCAGTTCTTC. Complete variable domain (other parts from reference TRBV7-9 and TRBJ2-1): DTGVSQNPRHKITKRGQNVTFRCDPISEHNRLYWYRQTLGQGPEFLTYFQNEAQLEKSRLLSDRFSAERPKGSFSTLEIQRTEQGDSAMYLCASRQGAMDEQFFGPGTRLTVL.

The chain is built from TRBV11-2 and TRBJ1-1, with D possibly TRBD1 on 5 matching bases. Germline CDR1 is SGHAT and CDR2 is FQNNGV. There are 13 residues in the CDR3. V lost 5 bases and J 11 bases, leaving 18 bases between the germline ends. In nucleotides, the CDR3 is TGTGCCAGCAGCCTACCTGGGGGGACCTCGGCTTTCTTT. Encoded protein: CASSLPGGTSAFF.

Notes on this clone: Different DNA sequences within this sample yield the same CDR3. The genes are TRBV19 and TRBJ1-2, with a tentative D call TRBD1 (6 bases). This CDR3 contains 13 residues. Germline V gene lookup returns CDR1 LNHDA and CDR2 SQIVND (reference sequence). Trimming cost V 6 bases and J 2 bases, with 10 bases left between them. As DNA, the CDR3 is TGTGCCAGTAGCCCTACAGGGAACTATGGCTACACCTTC. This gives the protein CASSPTGNYGYTF.

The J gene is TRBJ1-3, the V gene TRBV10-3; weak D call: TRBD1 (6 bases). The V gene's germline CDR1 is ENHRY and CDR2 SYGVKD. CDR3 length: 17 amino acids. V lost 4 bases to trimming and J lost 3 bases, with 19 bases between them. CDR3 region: CAISGMIQGRSGNTIYF. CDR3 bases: TGTGCCATCAGTGGAATGATACAGGGAAGGAGTGGAAACACCATATATTTT.